Reported below is one T cell receptor (beta chain). Germline V lookup: CDR1 SEHNR, CDR2 FQNEAQ (reference sequence). The CDR3 consists of 15 residues. Germline trimming cut 4 bases from V and 2 bases from J; bases unmatched to any gene: 3. Authors' data handling: Reference gene primers were amplified, and this amplification served to estimate nucleated cell counts. Clones were read by immunoSEQ multiplex PCR, and TCRdb kept only the in-frame ones, dropping some. The V and J calls and clone size come from that table; D and trimming were worked out from the DNA. The data hold more than 200,000 clones, with approximately 80% observed a single time. The sample originates from a study of blood T cell repertoires in COVID-19. As for the study in general: Donors in the United States, Italy and Spain gave samples during acute or convalescent COVID-19. Nucleic acid was either cDNA or gDNA, and it came from T cells, B-cell-depleted T cells, or PBMCs.

The origin of this receptor is an older man with acute or convalescent COVID-19. V and J are TRBV7-9 and TRBJ1-2, with 11 bases matching TRBD1. The sequencing input was peripheral blood. The chain's CDR3 is CASSSRDRGNYGYTF. Here the CDR3 DNA reads TGTGCCAGCAGCTCCCGGGACAGGGGGAACTATGGCTACACCTTC. Based on the CDR3 plus reference TRBV7-9 and TRBJ1-2, the full variable domain is DTGVSQNPRHKITKRGQNVTFRCDPISEHNRLYWYRQTLGQGPEFLTYFQNEAQLEKSRLLSDRFSAERPKGSFSTLEIQRTEQGDSAMYLCASSSRDRGNYGYTFGSGTRLTVV.